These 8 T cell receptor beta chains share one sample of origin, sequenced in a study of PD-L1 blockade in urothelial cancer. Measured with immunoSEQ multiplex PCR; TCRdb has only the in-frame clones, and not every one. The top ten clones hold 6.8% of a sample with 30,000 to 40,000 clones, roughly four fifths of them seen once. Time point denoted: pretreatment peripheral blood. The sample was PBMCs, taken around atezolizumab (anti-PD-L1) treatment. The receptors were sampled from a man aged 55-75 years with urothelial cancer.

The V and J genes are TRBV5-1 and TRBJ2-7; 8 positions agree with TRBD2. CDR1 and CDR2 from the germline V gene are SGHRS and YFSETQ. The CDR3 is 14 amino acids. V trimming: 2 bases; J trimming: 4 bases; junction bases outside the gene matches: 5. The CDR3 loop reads CASSFGGARYEQYF. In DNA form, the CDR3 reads TGCGCCAGCAGCTTCGGGGGGGCACGGTACGAGCAGTACTTC.

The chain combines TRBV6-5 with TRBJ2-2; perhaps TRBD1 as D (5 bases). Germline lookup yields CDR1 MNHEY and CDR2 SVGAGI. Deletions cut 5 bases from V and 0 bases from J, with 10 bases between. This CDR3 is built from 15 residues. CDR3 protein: CASSIDRPNTGELFF. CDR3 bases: TGTGCCAGCAGTATCGACAGACCGAACACCGGGGAGCTGTTTTTT.

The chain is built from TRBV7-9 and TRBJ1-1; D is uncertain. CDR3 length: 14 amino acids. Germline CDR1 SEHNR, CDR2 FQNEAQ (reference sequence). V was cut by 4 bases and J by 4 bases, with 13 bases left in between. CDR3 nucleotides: TGTGCCAGCAGCTACCCCCCGGGAGGCACTGAAGCTTTCTTT. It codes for CASSYPPGGTEAFF.

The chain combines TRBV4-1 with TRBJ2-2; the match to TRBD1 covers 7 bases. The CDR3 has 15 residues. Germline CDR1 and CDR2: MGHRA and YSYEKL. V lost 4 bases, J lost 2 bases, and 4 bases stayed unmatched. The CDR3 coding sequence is TGCGCCAGCAGCCCGTGGGACAGCAACACCGGGGAGCTGTTTTTT. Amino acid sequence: CASSPWDSNTGELFF.

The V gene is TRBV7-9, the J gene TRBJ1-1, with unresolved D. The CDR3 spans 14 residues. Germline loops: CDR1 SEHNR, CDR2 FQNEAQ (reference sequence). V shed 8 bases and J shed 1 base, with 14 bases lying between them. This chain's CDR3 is CASSEVPRNTEAFF. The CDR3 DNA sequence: TGTGCCAGCTCCGAGGTACCAAGGAACACTGAAGCTTTCTTT.

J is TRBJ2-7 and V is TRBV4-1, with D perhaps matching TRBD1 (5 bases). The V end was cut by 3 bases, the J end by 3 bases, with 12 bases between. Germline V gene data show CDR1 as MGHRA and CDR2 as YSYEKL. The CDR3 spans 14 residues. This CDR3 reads CASSQTAMDYEQYF. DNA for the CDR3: TGCGCCAGCAGCCAGACAGCAATGGACTACGAGCAGTACTTC.

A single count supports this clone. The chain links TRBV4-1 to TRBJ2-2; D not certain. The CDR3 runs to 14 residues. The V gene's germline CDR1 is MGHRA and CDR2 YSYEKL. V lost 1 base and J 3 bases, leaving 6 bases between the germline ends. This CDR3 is CASSQVLDTGELFF. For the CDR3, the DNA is TGCGCCAGCAGCCAAGTATTAGACACCGGGGAGCTGTTTTTT.

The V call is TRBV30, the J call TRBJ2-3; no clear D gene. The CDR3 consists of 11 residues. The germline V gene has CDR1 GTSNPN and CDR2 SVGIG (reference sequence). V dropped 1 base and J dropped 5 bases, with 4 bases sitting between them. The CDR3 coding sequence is TGTGCCTGGAGTGCCCGAGATACGCAGTATTTT. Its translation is CAWSARDTQYF.